The 16 T cell receptor beta chains in this list originate from one sample, sequenced in a study of shared clonotypes between healthy human individuals. The data were produced by immunoSEQ multiplex PCR, yet TCRdb's version contains in-frame clones alone and is incomplete. The repertoire holds approximately 400,000 clones, 96% seen once, with about 0.32% in the top ten. Sequencing used memory CD8+ T cells sorted from blood. As for subset: CD45RO+ cells pooled with CCR7-negative TemRA cells. Receptors originate from a man aged 25-45 years in good health.

This clone has just a few counts. V gene TRBV6-5 combines with J gene TRBJ1-5; D unresolved. Germline values: CDR1 MNHEY, CDR2 SVGAGI. This CDR3 has 14 residues. The germline V and J ends were trimmed by 3 bases and 5 bases, with 11 bases remaining between them. CDR3 region: CASSYSAGYQPQHF. DNA for the CDR3: TGTGCCAGCAGTTATTCCGCAGGATATCAGCCCCAGCATTTT.

The V call is TRBV19, the J call TRBJ2-3, with D unresolved. Trimming took 5 bases from V and 9 from J, leaving 9 bases between them. From germline, CDR1 is LNHDA and CDR2 SQIVND (reference sequence). This CDR3 is 11 amino acids long. The CDR3 reads CASSSRVTQYF. CDR3 nucleotide sequence: TGTGCCAGTAGTTCTCGGGTAACGCAGTATTTT.

This clone showed up just once. The rearrangement joins TRBV18 to TRBJ2-3, with D possibly matching TRBD2 (5 bases). Trimming removed 0 bases at V and 8 bases at J, with 9 bases between. Per germline, CDR1 KGHSH and CDR2 LQKENI. The CDR3 extends over 13 amino acids. CDR3 in amino acids: CASSPPGEGTQYF. The CDR3 DNA reads as TGTGCCAGCTCACCACCGGGAGAAGGTACGCAGTATTTT. The variable domain in full, completed from reference TRBV18 and TRBJ2-3, reads NAGVMQNPRHLVRRRGQEARLRCSPMKGHSHVYWYRQLPEEGLKFMVYLQKENIIDESGMPKERFSAEFPKEGPSILRIQQVVRGDSAAYFCASSPPGEGTQYFGPGTRLTVL.

Of note for this clone: The same CDR3 can be traced to other DNA sequences in this sample. The rearrangement links TRBV6-7 to TRBJ2-5, with TRBD1 as a possible D gene (6 bases). TRBV6-7 is annotated as an ORF whose role is uncertain. There are 18 residues in the CDR3. Deletions cut 4 bases from V and 1 base from J, with 22 bases between. The CDR3, as DNA: TGTGCCAGCAGTTTTGGGGGCTCGAGGGAGCCACCCCAAGAGACCCAGTACTTC. Encoded protein: CASSFGGSREPPQETQYF.

The gene calls are TRBV4-2 and TRBJ2-2; 13 bases fit TRBD2. Trimming at V came to 0 bases and at J to 5 bases, leaving 12 bases not matched to a gene. The CDR3 spans 20 residues. Per germline, CDR1 LGHNA and CDR2 YNFKEQ. This CDR3 is CASSQDGLAGDSLVTGELFF. CDR3 in DNA: TGTGCCAGCAGCCAAGACGGACTAGCGGGAGATTCGTTGGTAACCGGGGAGCTGTTTTTT.

The CDR3 region is CASSLEASLTRPPITGELFF. Here the CDR3 DNA reads TGTGCCAGCAGTTTAGAGGCTAGTTTGACCCGGCCTCCCATAACCGGGGAGCTGTTTTTT. The rearrangement uses TRBV27 and TRBJ2-2; D ambiguous. The CDR3 extends over 20 amino acids. Trimming pared 2 bases from V and 5 bases from J, leaving 27 bases between. The germline gives CDR1 MNHEY, CDR2 SMNVEV (reference sequence).

In its sample, this clone was seen a few times. The chain has TRBV5-4 and TRBJ1-2, with a weak D call TRBD1 (5 bases). This CDR3 is built from 15 residues. The germline V gene has CDR1 SGHNT and CDR2 YYREEE (reference sequence). The germline V and J ends were trimmed by 2 bases and 3 bases, with 14 bases remaining between them. Written as DNA, the CDR3 is TGTGCCAGCAGCTTCCGGAGGGGCGCTTACTATGGCTACACCTTC. It specifies CASSFRRGAYYGYTF.

The V gene is TRBV4-1, the J gene TRBJ2-5, with D perhaps TRBD1 or TRBD2 (5 bases each). CDR1 MGHRA and CDR2 YSYEKL come from the germline V gene. The CDR3 consists of 15 residues. Trimming removed 1 base at V and 7 bases at J, with 16 bases between. This CDR3 reads CASSQAGTAGGTQYF. CDR3 DNA sequence: TGCGCCAGCAGCCAAGCCGGGACCGCCGGAGGGACCCAGTACTTC.

The V and J genes are TRBV14 and TRBJ2-4, with 7 bases that match TRBD2. This CDR3 is built from 16 residues. V lost 4 bases to trimming and J lost 0 bases; unmatched junction nucleotides: 6. In germline, CDR1 is SGHDN, CDR2 FVKESK. CDR3 residues: CASSLASGLAKNIQYF. The CDR3 nucleotides read TGTGCCAGCAGCCTCGCTAGCGGATTAGCCAAAAACATTCAGTACTTC.

The V call is TRBV2, the J call TRBJ2-7, with D perhaps TRBD1 or TRBD2 (5 bases each). Germline-derived CDR1 and CDR2 are SNHLY and FYNNEI. The length of the CDR3 is 13 residues. V was clipped by 8 bases and J by 4 bases, with 15 bases between them. The CDR3 nucleotides read TGTGCCAGCCGGCCGGGGACCCTTTACGAGCAGTACTTC. It specifies CASRPGTLYEQYF. The variable domain in full, completed from reference TRBV2 and TRBJ2-7, reads EPEVTQTPSHQVTQMGQEVILRCVPISNHLYFYWYRQILGQKVEFLVSFYNNEISEKSEIFDDQFSVERPDGSNFTLKIRSTKLEDSAMYFCASRPGTLYEQYFGPGTRLTVT.

The CDR3: CASSYRGEGEQFF. The CDR3 nucleotides read TGTGCCAGCAGTTACAGGGGGGAGGGTGAGCAGTTCTTC. This chain connects TRBV5-4 to TRBJ2-1, with D maybe TRBD1 (8 bases). This CDR3 spans 13 amino acids. V was cut by 5 bases and J by 9 bases, with 15 bases left in between. Germline CDR1 SGHNT, CDR2 YYREEE (reference sequence).

The gene calls are TRBV2 and TRBJ1-1; D remains ambiguous. The germline V gene encodes CDR1 SNHLY and CDR2 FYNNEI. V lost 3 bases to trimming and J lost 2 bases, with 7 bases between them. This CDR3 has 13 residues. This CDR3 reads CASSEISNTEAFF. CDR3 coding DNA: TGTGCCAGCAGTGAGATTTCTAACACTGAAGCTTTCTTT.

This chain uses TRBV4-1 with TRBJ2-1, with D possibly being TRBD2 (5 bases). The germline CDR1 and CDR2 sequences are MGHRA and YSYEKL. The CDR3 is 15 amino acids. Trimming stripped 4 bases from V and 6 bases from J, with 16 bases between. Here the CDR3 DNA reads TGCGCCAGCAGCCGACAACTAGTCTTTGGCAATGAGCAGTTCTTC. This codes for CASSRQLVFGNEQFF.

The rearrangement joins TRBV27 to TRBJ2-1; unclear D gene. Germline V gene sequence: CDR1 MNHEY, CDR2 SMNVEV (reference sequence). The ends were cut back, 3 bases at V and 2 bases at J, with 11 bases in the middle. This CDR3 comprises 15 residues. CDR3 coding DNA: TGTGCCAGCAGTTTCTCACCAACCCCCTACAATGAGCAGTTCTTC. This encodes CASSFSPTPYNEQFF.

V usage is TRBV19 and J usage is TRBJ2-5; D not resolved. This CDR3 has 13 residues. V lost 5 bases and J lost 0, with 7 bases in between. Germline CDR1 reads LNHDA; CDR2 reads SQIVND (reference sequence). CDR3 nucleotide sequence: TGTGCCAGTAGTTTGGCGTACCAAGAGACCCAGTACTTC. This gives the protein CASSLAYQETQYF.

The chain carries TRBV27 and TRBJ2-1, with D unresolved. V dropped 2 bases and J dropped 3 bases, with 2 bases sitting between them. CDR1 is MNHEY, CDR2 SMNVEV, per germline (reference sequence). CDR3 size: 12 residues. The CDR3 coding sequence is TGTGCCAGCAGTTTAGACTACAATGAGCAGTTCTTC. Its translation is CASSLDYNEQFF.